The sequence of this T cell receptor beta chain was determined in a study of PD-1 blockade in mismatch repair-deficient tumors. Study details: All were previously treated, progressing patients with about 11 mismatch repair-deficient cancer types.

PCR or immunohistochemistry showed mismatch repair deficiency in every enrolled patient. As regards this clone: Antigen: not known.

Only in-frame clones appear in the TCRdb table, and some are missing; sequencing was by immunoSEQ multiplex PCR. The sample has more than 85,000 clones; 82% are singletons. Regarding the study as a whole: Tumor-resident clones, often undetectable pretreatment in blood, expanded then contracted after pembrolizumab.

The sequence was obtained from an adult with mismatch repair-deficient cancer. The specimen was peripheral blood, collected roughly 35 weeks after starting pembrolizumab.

The CDR3 loop reads CASSQARGLGETQYF. Written as DNA, the CDR3 is TGTGCCAGCAGCCAAGCCAGGGGGTTGGGGGAGACCCAGTACTTC. The chain couples TRBV4-2 to TRBJ2-5; 7 bases map to TRBD1. The CDR3 contains 15 residues. Trimming cost V 1 base and J 5 bases; bases outside gene matches: 7. From germline, CDR1 is LGHNA and CDR2 YNFKEQ.